This T cell receptor (beta chain) came from a study of blood T cell repertoires in COVID-19. Study-wide context: The United States, Italy and Spain were the sources of the acute and convalescent COVID-19 samples. Nucleic acid was either cDNA or gDNA, and it came from T cells, B-cell-depleted T cells, or PBMCs.

Profiling relied on immunoSEQ multiplex PCR, and the TCRdb table lists in-frame clones only, not all of them. Of approximately 470,000 clones listed, around 90% are singletons. Cohorts were based on clinical histories the participants reported. The CDR3 contains 16 residues. CDR1 is LNHDA and CDR2 is SQIVND in the germline V gene (reference sequence). Trimming left V 7 bases short and J 4 bases short, with 20 bases between. V is TRBV19 and J is TRBJ2-1; maybe TRBD2 (6 bases). This receptor was obtained from a woman aged 18-35 years who had recovered from COVID-19. The specimen sequenced was PBMCs or T cells enriched from blood (not recorded which). Here the CDR3 DNA reads TGTGCCAGTACTCCCGAGCCGGGGGTGAGGTACAATGAGCAGTTCTTC. Protein: CASTPEPGVRYNEQFF.